The rows below give T cell receptor beta chains drawn from one sample of a study of shared clonotypes between healthy human individuals. Generated by immunoSEQ multiplex PCR, the TCRdb table keeps only in-frame clones and is missing some. The repertoire consists of about 460,000 clones, with roughly four fifths occurring once and the leading ten covering around 12%. Input material: PBMCs. These receptor sequences come from a woman aged 35 to 49 in good health. Some clones in this sample may be carry-over from other donors' samples. Each CDR3 is given with its conserved first and last residue. D genes are given only for firm matches. Size values are once, few and many counts, or a class for expanded clones, and some rows have none.

v_call	j_call	d_call	clone_size	cdr3_nt	cdr3_aa
TRBV15	TRBJ1-5	-	-	TGTGCCACCAGCAGAGGGGCTGTTGAGCCCCAGCATTTT	CATSRGAVEPQHF
TRBV7-2	TRBJ1-4	TRBD1	once	TGTGCCAGCAGCTTAGTATCGACAGGGGGCGGGGAAAAACTGTTTTTT	CASSLVSTGGGEKLFF
TRBV12-1	TRBJ1-1	-	few	TGTGCCAGCATGGGGCCCTCACTGGACACTGAAGCTTTCTTT	CASMGPSLDTEAFF
TRBV10-3	TRBJ2-5	-	-	TGTGCCATCAGTGTTAGGGAGGAAGAGACCCAGTACTTC	CAISVREEETQYF
TRBV5-1	TRBJ1-1	TRBD1	-	TGCGCCAGCAGCTTGGGACAGGGGGCTCGGGGCACTGAAGCTTTCTTT	CASSLGQGARGTEAFF
TRBV28	TRBJ1-2	-	-	TGTGCCAGCAGATTAGCCAGCCGGGGCTACACCTTC	CASRLASRGYTF
TRBV5-6	TRBJ1-5	-	many	TGTGCCAGCAGCTCTCAGGGGTATAGCAATCAGCCCCAGCATTTT	CASSSQGYSNQPQHF
TRBV29-1	TRBJ1-1	-	-	TGCCGCGCGGGAAGGGATGATACTGAAGCTTTCTTT	CRAGRDDTEAFF
TRBV4-3	TRBJ1-2	-	-	TGCGCCAGCAGCCTTTGGGGCAGAAACTATGGCTACACCTTC	CASSLWGRNYGYTF
TRBV11-2	TRBJ2-7	-	few	TGTGCCAGCAGCCCCCAGCACGAGCAGTACTTC	CASSPQHEQYF
TRBV4-2	TRBJ2-1	-	-	TGTGCCAGCAGCCACGCGGCCTCCTACAATGAGCAGTTCTTC	CASSHAASYNEQFF
TRBV5-8	TRBJ1-1	TRBD1	-	TGTGCCACCGCGGTCGACAGGGACACTGAAGCTTTCTTT	CATAVDRDTEAFF
TRBV5-1	TRBJ2-7	TRBD2	-	TGCGCCAGCAGCCACGGGACTAGCGGGAGAGTCCCCTCCTACGAGCAGTACTTC	CASSHGTSGRVPSYEQYF
TRBV6-8	TRBJ1-1	-	-	TGTGCCAGCAGCCTCCCCCGGGATATGAACACTGAAGCTTTCTTT	CASSLPRDMNTEAFF
TRBV29-1	TRBJ2-7	-	once	TGCAGCGCCGAGGGGGAGTCCTACGAGCAGTACTTC	CSAEGESYEQYF
TRBV30	TRBJ2-5	-	-	TGTGCCTGGAGTCCGGGAACCCAAGAGACCCAGTACTTC	CAWSPGTQETQYF
TRBV30	TRBJ1-3	-	once	TGTGCCTGGAGTGTACTATATGGAAACACCATATATTTT	CAWSVLYGNTIYF
TRBV7-2	TRBJ1-5	-	-	TGTGCCAGCAGCTTAGCGGCGACGGATACATATAGCAATCAGCCCCAGCATTTT	CASSLAATDTYSNQPQHF
TRBV29-1	TRBJ2-3	TRBD2	-	TGCAGCGCTGCAGCGGGGGGGAGGGTAGATACGCAGTATTTT	CSAAAGGRVDTQYF
TRBV27	TRBJ2-7	-	-	TGTGCCAGCAGTTTATCAGCTCAGAACGAGCAGTACTTC	CASSLSAQNEQYF
TRBV2	TRBJ2-7	TRBD2	-	TGTGCCAGCAGTTTACTAGCGGGAGGGGCCTACGAGCAGTACTTC	CASSLLAGGAYEQYF
TRBV19	TRBJ1-1	TRBD1	many	TGTGCCAGTAGCCCCACGGACCCGGGACAGGGAACTGAAGCTTTCTTT	CASSPTDPGQGTEAFF
TRBV7-2	TRBJ2-5	TRBD1	-	TGTGCCAGCAGCTTCGACAGGGGATCAGAGACCCAGTACTTC	CASSFDRGSETQYF
TRBV15	TRBJ1-5	-	-	TGTGCCACCAGCAGTGCAGGGGTAAGGCAGCCCCAGCATTTT	CATSSAGVRQPQHF
TRBV28	TRBJ1-1	-	many	TGTGCCAGCAGTTTATTGGACACTGAAGCTTTCTTT	CASSLLDTEAFF
TRBV19	TRBJ1-2	-	many	TGTGCCAGTAGTCGATTGTATGGCTACACCTTC	CASSRLYGYTF
TRBV7-2	TRBJ1-1	-	-	TGTGCCAGCAGCTTAGCGCCGTGGGCTGAAGCTTTCTTT	CASSLAPWAEAFF
TRBV19	TRBJ2-5	TRBD1	-	TGTGCCAGTAGTGCCGGACAGGGCGCGGGGACCCAGTACTTC	CASSAGQGAGTQYF
TRBV7-6	TRBJ2-3	TRBD2	-	TGTGCCAGCAGCTTAGGTGCGGGAGCGGTGACAGATACGCAGTATTTT	CASSLGAGAVTDTQYF
TRBV10-3	TRBJ2-7	-	-	TGTGCCATCAGTCCTACGTACAGGGATATCTACGAGCAGTACTTC	CAISPTYRDIYEQYF
TRBV11-2	TRBJ2-3	TRBD2	-	TGTGCCAGCAGCATCACTTCCGGGGGGTTCACAGATACGCAGTATTTT	CASSITSGGFTDTQYF
TRBV27	TRBJ2-2	-	-	TGTGCCAGCAGTCCAGCGGTTGCGAACACCGGGGAGCTGTTTTTT	CASSPAVANTGELFF
TRBV30	TRBJ1-1	TRBD1	-	TGTGCCTGGAGTCCCGGACAGGGTGAAGCTTTCTTT	CAWSPGQGEAFF
TRBV29-1	TRBJ2-1	-	-	TGCAGCGTCCGCCGTGGGGGTTGGGACAATGAGCAGTTCTTC	CSVRRGGWDNEQFF
TRBV2	TRBJ1-4	-	-	TGTGCCAGCAGTGAAGCGGGGACCGCTAATGAAAAACTGTTTTTT	CASSEAGTANEKLFF
TRBV7-3	TRBJ2-1	-	once	TGTGCCAGCAGCTCAATAGCTGTCCCGACGAATGAGCAGTTCTTC	CASSSIAVPTNEQFF
TRBV30	TRBJ2-1	-	-	TGTGCCTGGAGTAGCGGAGGGAGCTCCTACAATGAGCAGTTCTTC	CAWSSGGSSYNEQFF
TRBV29-1	TRBJ2-3	-	-	TGCAGCGTTGACACTAGCACAGATGCGCAGTATTTT	CSVDTSTDAQYF
TRBV5-8	TRBJ2-1	TRBD1	-	TGTGCCAGCAGTAGGGACAGGGCGTATAATGAGCAGTTCTTC	CASSRDRAYNEQFF
TRBV5-1	TRBJ1-1	-	-	TGCGCCAGCAGCCCCCTCGGGAATTGGGACACTGAAGCTTTCTTT	CASSPLGNWDTEAFF
TRBV5-6	TRBJ2-3	-	-	TGTGCCAGCAGCTTGGGGACGGGGAGACTTAGCAATACGCAGTATTTT	CASSLGTGRLSNTQYF
TRBV6-1	TRBJ2-3	-	-	TGTGCCAGCAGTCGGGACACCTCCACAGATACGCAGTATTTT	CASSRDTSTDTQYF
TRBV27	TRBJ2-1	TRBD1	-	TGTGCCAGCCTCGGCGGGACAGGTTACCGCGTGCGTCAGTTCTTC	CASLGGTGYRVRQFF
TRBV11-2	TRBJ2-2	TRBD2	-	TGTGCCAGCAGCTTAGATAAGCCCCTTAGCGGGAGGGCCCTCGGGGAGCTGTTTTTT	CASSLDKPLSGRALGELFF
TRBV5-4	TRBJ2-3	-	-	TGTGCCAGCAGCGTCGCGAGCACAGATACGCAGTATTTT	CASSVASTDTQYF
TRBV28	TRBJ2-2	TRBD2	once	TGTGCCAGCAGTTCACCGGGAGGGAGGACCGGGGAGCTGTTTTTT	CASSSPGGRTGELFF
TRBV6-1	TRBJ2-2	-	few	TGTGCCAGCACCCAGGGCGCGGTAGGTGCCGGGGAGCTGTTTTTT	CASTQGAVGAGELFF
TRBV27	TRBJ1-1	TRBD1	-	TGTGCCACCCCTCAAACAGGGGGCACTGAAGCTTTCTTT	CATPQTGGTEAFF
TRBV28	TRBJ1-4	-	once	TGTGCCAGCAGTCCCGTACCAGGGGCAGGAAAACTGTTTTTT	CASSPVPGAGKLFF
TRBV9	TRBJ1-4	-	-	TGTGCCAGCAGCGTAGGGGGTGGCTCAACTAATGAAAAACTGTTTTTT	CASSVGGGSTNEKLFF
TRBV30	TRBJ1-3	TRBD1	-	TGTGCCTGGAGTGAGACAGGGGCAAGGAACACCATATATTTT	CAWSETGARNTIYF
TRBV9	TRBJ2-5	TRBD2	-	TGTGCCAGCAGCGGGAGCGGGAGGGCCCCAGAGACCCAGTACTTC	CASSGSGRAPETQYF
TRBV2	TRBJ1-5	-	-	TGTGCCGTGAGAGGAACGGGGGGGAGCAATCAGCCCCAGCATTTT	CAVRGTGGSNQPQHF
TRBV7-8	TRBJ2-1	TRBD2	-	TGTGCCAGCAGCGCCCCGGGACTAGCGGGAGGTCGGGAGCAGTTCTTC	CASSAPGLAGGREQFF
TRBV29-1	TRBJ1-4	-	-	TGCAGCGTTGATCATGGGGGAGGGTTCGGGCTGTTTTTT	CSVDHGGGFGLFF
TRBV9	TRBJ2-1	TRBD1	-	TGTGCCAGCAGCGTAGCAGACAGGGTCGGAGAGCAGTTCTTC	CASSVADRVGEQFF
TRBV10-1	TRBJ2-7	-	-	TGCGCCAGCAGTGAGCCCTCCGGGACTGCCTACGAGCAGTACTTC	CASSEPSGTAYEQYF
TRBV18	TRBJ1-6	-	-	TGTGCCAGCTCACCCCGGGACGGCAATAATTCACCCCTCCACTTT	CASSPRDGNNSPLHF
TRBV19	TRBJ1-5	-	-	TGTGCCAGTACCCGACGGAGGGTGGATCAGCCCCAGCATTTT	CASTRRRVDQPQHF
TRBV7-3	TRBJ2-1	-	-	TGTGCCAGCAGCTCCGTAGGAAGGGGCAATGAGCAGTTCTTC	CASSSVGRGNEQFF